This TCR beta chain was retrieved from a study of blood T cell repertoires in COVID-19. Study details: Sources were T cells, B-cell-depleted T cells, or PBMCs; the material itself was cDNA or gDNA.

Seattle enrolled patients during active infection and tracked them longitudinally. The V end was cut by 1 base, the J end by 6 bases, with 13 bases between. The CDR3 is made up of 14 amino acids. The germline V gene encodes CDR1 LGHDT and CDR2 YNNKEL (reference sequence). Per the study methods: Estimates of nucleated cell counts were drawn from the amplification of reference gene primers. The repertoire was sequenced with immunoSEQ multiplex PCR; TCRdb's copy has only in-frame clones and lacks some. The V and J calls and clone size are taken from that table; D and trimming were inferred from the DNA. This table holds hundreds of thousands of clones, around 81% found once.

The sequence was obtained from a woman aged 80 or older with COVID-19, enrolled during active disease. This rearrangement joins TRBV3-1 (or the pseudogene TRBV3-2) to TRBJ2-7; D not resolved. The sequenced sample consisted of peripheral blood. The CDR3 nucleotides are TGTGCCAGCAGCCAAGGGGTTGCAGGATCCGAGCAGTACTTC. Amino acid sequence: CASSQGVAGSEQYF.